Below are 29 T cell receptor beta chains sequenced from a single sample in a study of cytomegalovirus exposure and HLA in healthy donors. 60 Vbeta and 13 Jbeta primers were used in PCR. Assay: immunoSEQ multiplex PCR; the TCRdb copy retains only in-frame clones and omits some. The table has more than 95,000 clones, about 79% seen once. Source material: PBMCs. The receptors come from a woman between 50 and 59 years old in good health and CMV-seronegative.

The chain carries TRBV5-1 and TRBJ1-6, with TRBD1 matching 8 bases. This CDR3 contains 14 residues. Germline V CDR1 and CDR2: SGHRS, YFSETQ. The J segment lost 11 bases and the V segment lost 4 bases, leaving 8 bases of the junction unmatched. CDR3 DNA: TGCGCCAGCAGCCGAGCAGGGGGCGACACACCCCTCCACTTT. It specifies CASSRAGGDTPLHF.

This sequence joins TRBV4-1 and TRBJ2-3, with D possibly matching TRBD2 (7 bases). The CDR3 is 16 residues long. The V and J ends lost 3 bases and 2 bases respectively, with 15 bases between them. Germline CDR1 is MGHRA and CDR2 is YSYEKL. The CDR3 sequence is CASSQGGAGTTDTQYF. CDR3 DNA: TGCGCCAGCAGCCAGGGGGGGGCAGGTACCACAGATACGCAGTATTTT.

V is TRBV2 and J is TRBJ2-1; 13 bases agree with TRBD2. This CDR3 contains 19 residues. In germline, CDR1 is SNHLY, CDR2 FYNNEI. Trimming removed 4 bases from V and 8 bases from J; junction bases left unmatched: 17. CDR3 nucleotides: TGTGCCAGCAGTGCCGGACTAGCGGGAGAACGGGGGACTGGAGATGAGCAGTTCTTC. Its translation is CASSAGLAGERGTGDEQFF.

CDR3 nucleotide sequence: TGTGCCTGGAGGAACCCCCCTGGAGACACTGAAGCTTTCTTT. Its translation is CAWRNPPGDTEAFF. J is TRBJ1-1 and V is TRBV30; no definite D call. Germline V gives CDR1 GTSNPN, CDR2 SVGIG (reference sequence). The V end was cut by 3 bases, the J end by 3 bases, with 14 bases between. The CDR3 extends over 14 amino acids.

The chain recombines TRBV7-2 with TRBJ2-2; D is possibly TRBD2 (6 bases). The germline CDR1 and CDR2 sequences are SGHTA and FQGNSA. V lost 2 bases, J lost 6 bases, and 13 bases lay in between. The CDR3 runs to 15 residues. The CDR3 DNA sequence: TGTGCCAGCAGCTTAATTGAAAAGCGGGCCGGGGAGCTGTTTTTT. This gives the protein CASSLIEKRAGELFF.

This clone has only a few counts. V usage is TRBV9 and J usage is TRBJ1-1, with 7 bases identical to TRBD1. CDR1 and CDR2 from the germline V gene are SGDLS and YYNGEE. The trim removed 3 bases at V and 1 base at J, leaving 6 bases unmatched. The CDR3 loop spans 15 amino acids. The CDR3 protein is CASSGPGTENTEAFF. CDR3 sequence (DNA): TGTGCCAGCAGCGGTCCCGGGACAGAGAACACTGAAGCTTTCTTT.

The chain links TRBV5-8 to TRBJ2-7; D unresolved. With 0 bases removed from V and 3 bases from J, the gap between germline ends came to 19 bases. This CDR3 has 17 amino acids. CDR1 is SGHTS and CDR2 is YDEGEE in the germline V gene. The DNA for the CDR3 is TGTGCCAGCAGCTTGGATGGGTCAGCGATACTACTCTACGAGCAGTACTTC. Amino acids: CASSLDGSAILLYEQYF.

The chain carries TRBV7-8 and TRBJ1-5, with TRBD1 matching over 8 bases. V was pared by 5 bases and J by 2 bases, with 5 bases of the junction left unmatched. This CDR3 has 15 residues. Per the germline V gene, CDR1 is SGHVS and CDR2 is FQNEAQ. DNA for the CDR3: TGTGCCAGCAGCCCCGCGACAGGGGGCAATCAGCCCCAGCATTTT. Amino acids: CASSPATGGNQPQHF.

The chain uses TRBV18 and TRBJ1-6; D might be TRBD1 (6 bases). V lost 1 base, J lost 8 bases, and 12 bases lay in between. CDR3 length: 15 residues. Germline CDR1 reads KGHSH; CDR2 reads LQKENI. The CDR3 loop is CASSPLGEGDSPLHF. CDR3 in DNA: TGTGCCAGCTCACCACTTGGGGAGGGGGATTCACCCCTCCACTTT.

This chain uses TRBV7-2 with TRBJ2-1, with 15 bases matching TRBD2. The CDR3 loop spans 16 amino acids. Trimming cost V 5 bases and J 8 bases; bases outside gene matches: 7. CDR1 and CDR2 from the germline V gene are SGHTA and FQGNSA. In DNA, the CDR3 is TGTGCCAGCAGCGCTGGACTAGCGGGAGGGCCGGATGAGCAGTTCTTC. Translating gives CASSAGLAGGPDEQFF.

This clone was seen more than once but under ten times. For the CDR3, the DNA is TGTGCCAGTAGTATCAGACTAGCGGGAGGCTCCTACGAGCAGTACTTC. Translated, it gives CASSIRLAGGSYEQYF. The V call is TRBV19, the J call TRBJ2-7; 13 bases agree with TRBD2. Germline CDR1 reads LNHDA; CDR2 reads SQIVND (reference sequence). The CDR3 runs to 16 residues. The V gene end was trimmed by 3 bases and the J gene end by 0 bases; junction bases not matched to a gene: 2.

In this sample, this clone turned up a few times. The CDR3 loop is CASSLSLMGDEQYF. The CDR3, as DNA: TGTGCCAGCAGTTTATCTCTGATGGGCGACGAGCAGTACTTC. The chain combines TRBV27 with TRBJ2-7, with D hard to call. Trimming stripped 0 bases from V and 5 bases from J, with 11 bases between. The germline V gene encodes CDR1 MNHEY and CDR2 SMNVEV (reference sequence). This CDR3 is 14 amino acids long.

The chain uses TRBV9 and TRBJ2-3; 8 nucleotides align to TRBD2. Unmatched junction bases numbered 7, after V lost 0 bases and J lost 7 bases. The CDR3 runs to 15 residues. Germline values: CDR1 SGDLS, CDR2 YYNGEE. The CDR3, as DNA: TGTGCCAGCAGCGTAGTGACGGGAGGGCTCAATACGCAGTATTTT. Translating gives CASSVVTGGLNTQYF.

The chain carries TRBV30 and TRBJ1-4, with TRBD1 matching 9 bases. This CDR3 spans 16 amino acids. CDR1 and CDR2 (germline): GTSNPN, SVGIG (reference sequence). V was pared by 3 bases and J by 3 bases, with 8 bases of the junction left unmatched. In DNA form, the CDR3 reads TGTGCCTGGAGCCGACAGGGGGTGGGCGCTAATGAAAAACTGTTTTTT. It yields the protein CAWSRQGVGANEKLFF.

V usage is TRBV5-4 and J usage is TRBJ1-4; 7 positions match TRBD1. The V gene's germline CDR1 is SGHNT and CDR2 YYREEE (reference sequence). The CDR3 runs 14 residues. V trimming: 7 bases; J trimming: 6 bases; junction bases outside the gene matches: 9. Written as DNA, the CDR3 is TGTGCCAGCTCTTTAGACAGGGCGGATGAAAAACTGTTTTTT. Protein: CASSLDRADEKLFF.

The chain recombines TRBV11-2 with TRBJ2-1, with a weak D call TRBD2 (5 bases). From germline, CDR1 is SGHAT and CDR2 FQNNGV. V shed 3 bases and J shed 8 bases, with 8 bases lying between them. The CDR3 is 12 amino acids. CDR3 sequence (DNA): TGTGCCAGCAGCTTGGAGGTCCATGAGCAGTTCTTC. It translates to CASSLEVHEQFF.

Here the CDR3 reads CASSYRASGSGYTQYF. The CDR3 nucleotides read TGTGCCAGCAGTTACCGCGCTAGCGGGAGTGGGTATACGCAGTATTTT. This sequence joins TRBV6-6 and TRBJ2-3, with TRBD2 matching 10 bases. The CDR3 has 16 residues. CDR1 MNHNY and CDR2 SVGAGI come from the germline V gene (reference sequence). The J segment lost 7 bases and the V segment lost 2 bases, leaving 9 bases of the junction unmatched.

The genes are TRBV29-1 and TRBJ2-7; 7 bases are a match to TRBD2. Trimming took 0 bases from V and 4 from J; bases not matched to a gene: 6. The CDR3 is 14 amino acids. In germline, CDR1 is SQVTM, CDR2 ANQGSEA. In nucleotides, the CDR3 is TGCAGCGTTGAAGACGGACGGGGAGGGTACGAGCAGTACTTC. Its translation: CSVEDGRGGYEQYF.

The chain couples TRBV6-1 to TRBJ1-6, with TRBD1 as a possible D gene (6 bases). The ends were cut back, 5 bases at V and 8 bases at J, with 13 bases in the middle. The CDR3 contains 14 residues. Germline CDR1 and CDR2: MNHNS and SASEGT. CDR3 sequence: CASSRTGSYSPLHF. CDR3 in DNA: TGTGCCAGCAGTCGAACAGGGTCTTATTCACCCCTCCACTTT.

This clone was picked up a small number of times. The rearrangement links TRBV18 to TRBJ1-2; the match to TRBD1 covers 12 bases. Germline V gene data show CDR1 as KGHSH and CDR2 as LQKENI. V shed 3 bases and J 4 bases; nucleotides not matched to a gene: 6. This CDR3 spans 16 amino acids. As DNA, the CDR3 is TGTGCCAGCTCACCGTCCGGGACAGGGGGCGTCTATGGCTACACCTTC. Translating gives CASSPSGTGGVYGYTF.

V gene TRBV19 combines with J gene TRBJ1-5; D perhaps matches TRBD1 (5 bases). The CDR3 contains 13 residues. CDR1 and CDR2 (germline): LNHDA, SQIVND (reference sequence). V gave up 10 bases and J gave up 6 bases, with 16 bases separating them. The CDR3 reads CATEKGSGQPQHF. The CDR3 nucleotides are TGTGCCACCGAAAAGGGGTCCGGTCAGCCCCAGCATTTT.

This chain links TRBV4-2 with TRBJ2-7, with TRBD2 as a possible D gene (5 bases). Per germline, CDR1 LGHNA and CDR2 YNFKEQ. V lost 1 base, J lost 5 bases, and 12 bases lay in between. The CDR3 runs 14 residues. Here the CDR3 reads CASSQARSGDEQYF. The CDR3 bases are TGTGCCAGCAGCCAAGCCAGATCCGGGGACGAGCAGTACTTC.

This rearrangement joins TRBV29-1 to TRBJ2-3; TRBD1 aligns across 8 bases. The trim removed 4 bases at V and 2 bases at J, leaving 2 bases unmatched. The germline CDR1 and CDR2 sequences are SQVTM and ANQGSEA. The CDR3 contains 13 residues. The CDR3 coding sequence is TGCAGCGTTGGACAGGGGATCACAGATACGCAGTATTTT. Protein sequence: CSVGQGITDTQYF.

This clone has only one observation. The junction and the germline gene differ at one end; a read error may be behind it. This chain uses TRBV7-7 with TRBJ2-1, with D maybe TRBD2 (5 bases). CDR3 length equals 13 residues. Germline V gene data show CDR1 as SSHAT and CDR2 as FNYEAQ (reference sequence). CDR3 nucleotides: TGTGCTAGCAGCGTACTAGAATCTAGTGAGCAGTTCTTC. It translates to CASSVLESSEQFF.

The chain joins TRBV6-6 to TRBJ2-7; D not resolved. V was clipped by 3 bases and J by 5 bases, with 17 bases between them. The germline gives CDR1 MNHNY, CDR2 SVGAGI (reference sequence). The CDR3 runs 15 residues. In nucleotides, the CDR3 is TGTGCCAGCAGTTATGCGGCCCCGCCGATGGACGAGCAGTACTTC. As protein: CASSYAAPPMDEQYF.

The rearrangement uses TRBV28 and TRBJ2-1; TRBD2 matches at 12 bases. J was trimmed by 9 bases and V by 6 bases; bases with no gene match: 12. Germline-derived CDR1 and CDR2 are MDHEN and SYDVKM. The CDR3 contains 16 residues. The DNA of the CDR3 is TGTGCCAGCAGATCGGTGGGGCTAGCGGGAGGGATTGAGCAGTTCTTC. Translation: CASRSVGLAGGIEQFF.

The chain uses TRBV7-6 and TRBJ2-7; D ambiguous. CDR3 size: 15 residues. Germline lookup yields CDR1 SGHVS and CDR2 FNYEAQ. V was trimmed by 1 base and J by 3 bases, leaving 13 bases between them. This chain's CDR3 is CASSLGPGQNYEQYF. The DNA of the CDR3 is TGTGCCAGCAGCTTAGGACCTGGGCAGAACTACGAGCAGTACTTC.

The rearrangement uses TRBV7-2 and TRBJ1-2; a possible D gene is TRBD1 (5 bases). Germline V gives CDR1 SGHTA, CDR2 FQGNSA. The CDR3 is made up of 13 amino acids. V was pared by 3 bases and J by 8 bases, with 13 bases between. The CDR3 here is CASSLGLRQGYTF. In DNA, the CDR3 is TGTGCCAGCAGCTTGGGACTTCGACAGGGCTACACCTTC. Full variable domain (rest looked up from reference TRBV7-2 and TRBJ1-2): GAGVSQSPSNKVTEKGKDVELRCDPISGHTALYWYRQSLGQGLEFLIYFQGNSAPDKSGLPSDRFSAERTGGSVSTLTIQRTQQEDSAVYLCASSLGLRQGYTFGSGTRLTVV.

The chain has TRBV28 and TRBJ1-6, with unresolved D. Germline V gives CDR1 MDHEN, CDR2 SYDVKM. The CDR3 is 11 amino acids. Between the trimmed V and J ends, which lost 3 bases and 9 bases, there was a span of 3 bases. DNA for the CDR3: TGTGCCAGCAGTTTCCTTTCACCCCTCCACTTT. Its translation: CASSFLSPLHF.